Each of the 2 T cell receptor beta chains below was sequenced from the same sample in a study of cytomegalovirus exposure and HLA in healthy donors. Researchers ran the PCR with 60 Vbeta and 13 Jbeta primers. Libraries were prepared by immunoSEQ multiplex PCR; TCRdb keeps only in-frame clonotypes and omits some of them. The sample holds approximately 160,000 clones, approximately 77% seen once. Material for sequencing was PBMCs. The receptor set was obtained from a male donor in good health and CMV-seropositive.

J is TRBJ1-1 and V is TRBV7-2; D is perhaps TRBD1 (6 bases). The length of the CDR3 is 15 residues. Trimming removed 5 bases from V and 6 bases from J, with 19 bases in between. The germline V gene encodes CDR1 SGHTA and CDR2 FQGNSA. CDR3 amino acids: CASSPSGGAGSEAFF. The CDR3 region has the DNA TGTGCCAGCAGCCCCTCCGGGGGGGCAGGGTCTGAAGCTTTCTTT.

This clone was recorded a few times. This sequence joins TRBV27 and TRBJ2-3; TRBD2 aligns across 12 bases. Unmatched junction bases numbered 7, after V lost 3 bases and J lost 6 bases. The V gene's germline CDR1 is MNHEY and CDR2 SMNVEV (reference sequence). The CDR3 spans 16 residues. Here the CDR3 reads CASSLALAGGRDTQYF. The CDR3 DNA is TGTGCCAGCAGTTTGGCCCTAGCGGGGGGGCGGGATACGCAGTATTTT.